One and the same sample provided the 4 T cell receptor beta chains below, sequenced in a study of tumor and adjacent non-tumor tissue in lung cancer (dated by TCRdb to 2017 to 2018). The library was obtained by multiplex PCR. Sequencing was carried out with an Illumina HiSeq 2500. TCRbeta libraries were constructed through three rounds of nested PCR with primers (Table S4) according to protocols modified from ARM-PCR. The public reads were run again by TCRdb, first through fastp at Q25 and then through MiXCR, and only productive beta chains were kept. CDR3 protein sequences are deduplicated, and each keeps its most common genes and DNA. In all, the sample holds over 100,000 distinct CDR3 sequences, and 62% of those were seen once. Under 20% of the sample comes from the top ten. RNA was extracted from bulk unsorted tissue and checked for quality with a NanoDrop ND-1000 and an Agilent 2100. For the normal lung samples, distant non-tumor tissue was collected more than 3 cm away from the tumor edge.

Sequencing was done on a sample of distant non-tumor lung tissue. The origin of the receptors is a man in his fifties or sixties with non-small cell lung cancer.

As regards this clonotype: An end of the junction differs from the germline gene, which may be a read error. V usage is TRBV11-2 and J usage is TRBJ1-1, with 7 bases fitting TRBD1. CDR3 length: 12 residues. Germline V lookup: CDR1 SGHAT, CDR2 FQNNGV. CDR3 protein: CAGSQGQFEAFF. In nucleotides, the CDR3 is TGTGCCGGCAGTCAGGGACAGTTTGAAGCTTTCTTT.

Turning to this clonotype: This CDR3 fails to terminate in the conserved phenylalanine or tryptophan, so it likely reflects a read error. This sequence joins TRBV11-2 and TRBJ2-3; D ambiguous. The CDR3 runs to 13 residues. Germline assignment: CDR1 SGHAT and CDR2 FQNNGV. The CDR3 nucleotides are TGTTCCAGCAGATTCGAAGGGCTGGATACGCAGTATCTT. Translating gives CSSRFEGLDTQYL.

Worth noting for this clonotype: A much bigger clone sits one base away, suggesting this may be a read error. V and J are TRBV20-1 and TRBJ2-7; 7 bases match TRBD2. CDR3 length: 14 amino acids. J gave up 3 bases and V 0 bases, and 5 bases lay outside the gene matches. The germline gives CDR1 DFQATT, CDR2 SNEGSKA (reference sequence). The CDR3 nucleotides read TGCAGTGCTAGAGAATGGGACTACTTCTACGAGCAGTACTTC. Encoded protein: CSAREWDYFYEQYF.

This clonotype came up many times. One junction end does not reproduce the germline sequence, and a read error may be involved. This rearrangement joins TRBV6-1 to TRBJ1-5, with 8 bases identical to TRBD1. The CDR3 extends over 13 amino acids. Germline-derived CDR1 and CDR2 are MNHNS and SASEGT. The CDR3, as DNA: TGCGCCAGCAGTGGGACAGGAAATCAGCCCCAGCATTTT. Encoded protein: CASSGTGNQPQHF.